The source of this TCR beta chain is a study of T-cell memory formation after mild COVID-19. The CDR3 totals 16 residues. V was clipped by 3 bases and J by 4 bases; unmatched bases: 9. Germline CDR1 and CDR2: PRHDT and FYEKMQ (reference sequence). One entry per CDR3 protein, called by TCRdb with MiXCR from the 5' RACE reads. The sample shows hundreds of thousands of distinct CDR3 sequences, about 20% of them seen only once. The chain links TRBV13 to TRBJ2-7; 10 nucleotides match TRBD2. Material: PBMCs or a T cell subset sorted from them (not recorded which). The origin of this receptor is an adult woman who had mild COVID-19 (a few samples of this study predate the infection). Cell type and time point are not known. The CDR3 region has the DNA TGTGCCAGCAGCTTCCCTAGCGGGGGCCTCGGGTACGAGCAGTACTTC. Amino acids: CASSFPSGGLGYEQYF.